This T cell receptor beta chain was sequenced during a study of blood T cells in healthy people across ages. The CDR3 is 10 residues long. The V gene lost 8 bases and the J gene lost 12 bases, with 11 bases spanning the gap. Germline CDR1 SNHLY, CDR2 FYNNEI. Donors each provided about 10 milliliters of peripheral blood. Per sample, no less than 6 micrograms of total RNA were extracted. A sample-barcoded 5' primer and a J-beta primer mix were used in a second PCR of roughly 6 to 12 cycles. Researchers report that each sample yielded at least 3 million CDR3-containing paired-end reads. TCRdb passed the 5' RACE reads through MiXCR, listing each CDR3 protein once. The top ten hold about an eighth of the sample, which has about a million distinct CDR3 sequences, roughly two fifths seen once.

Sequenced input: blood. The clonotype was recovered from a man between 18 and 35 years old in good health. The V and J genes are TRBV2 and TRBJ2-1; D gene uncertain. Here the CDR3 DNA reads TGTGCCAGCGTGGTCGACCGGCAGTTCTTC. Residues: CASVVDRQFF.